This TCR beta chain was captured in a study of blood T cell repertoires in COVID-19 (dated by TCRdb to about 2020). For the study in its entirety: Samples covering the acute and convalescent phases of COVID-19 were provided by collaborators in the United States, Italy and Spain. A de-identified subject ID, COVID-19 status, age in years and sex were almost always included in the sample metadata. The material from the prospective study consisted of cDNA or gDNA derived from T cells, B-cell-depleted T cells, or PBMCs. The samples were drawn from two sources: the first 160 participants of the ongoing ImmuneRACE study, and 950 to 1,500 subjects contributed by 6 global collaborators. The repertoires were made available in a free public database intended to serve as a resource for research on the immune response to SARS-CoV-2. The dataset comprised deeply sampled blood TCRbeta repertoires from subjects exposed to, actively infected with, or recovered from COVID-19. Where HLA class I and class II types were available, the types were taken from metadata supplied by the sample provider, not from assay-based typing.

The paper's findings and limits, for the study overall: The amount of clinical and demographic metadata varied by source and participant and was provided uncurated.

Notes on this clone: The specificity of this receptor is unknown. Per-nucleotide qualities are absent, and no much larger clonotype sits a single base away.

At one collaborating source in Seattle, patients were enrolled during active infection and were followed longitudinally through the course of disease. Collaborating institutions collected whole blood in K2EDTA tubes following their own protocols. Collaborator samples were shipped for TCRbeta analysis as frozen whole blood, isolated PBMCs, or DNA extracted from either sample type. TCRbeta CDR3 regions were amplified from genomic DNA using the immunoSEQ Assay, a bias-controlled multiplex PCR. The original methods were these. Within the assay, amplification of reference gene primers was used to estimate how many nucleated cells each sample contained. To quantify the absolute abundance of each unique TCRbeta CDR3 rearrangement, sequence reads were collapsed and filtered. For each sample, productive Simpson clonality was calculated as the square root of Simpson's diversity index across productive rearrangements. Entries here come from immuneACCESS through TCRdb and include only in-frame sequences with V and J called. Some clones fail to appear in such tables; in the studies checked, an unresolved V gene covers under half of the shortfall, and the cause of the remainder is unknown. The V and J calls and clone size were taken over from that table, and D and trimming were inferred from the DNA. The sample contains approximately 190,000 clones, roughly 80% of them found a single time. The ten largest account for approximately 8.1% of the sample.

Trimming leaves V shorter by 2 bases and J shorter by 3 bases, with the junction holding 4 bases beyond the gene matches. The CDR3 runs 15 amino acids, cysteine and phenylalanine included. Only the CDR3 DNA is retained, 45 bases long and in frame from the first base. CDR1 and CDR2 (ENHRY, SYGVKD) derive from the germline V gene. The source of this sequence is a woman aged 55 to 70 with COVID-19, enrolled during active disease. The source material was peripheral blood. The chain is encoded by TRBV10-3 joined to TRBJ1-5, with 7 bases in between that match TRBD1. CDR3 reads: CAISEHRGDNQPQHF. The base sequence is TGTGCCATCAGTGAGCACAGGGGTGACAATCAGCCCCAGCATTTT.